This T cell receptor beta chain stems from a study of blood T cell repertoires in COVID-19 (dated by TCRdb to between 2020 and 2021). General notes on the study: The collaborator samples originated in the United States, Italy and Spain and spanned the acute and convalescent phases of COVID-19. The prospective study material was composed of cDNA or gDNA derived from T cells, B-cell-depleted T cells, or PBMCs. HLA class I and class II types, where available, came from metadata supplied by the sample provider rather than from assay-based typing. The samples were drawn from two sources: the first 160 participants of the ongoing ImmuneRACE study, and over 950 subjects contributed by 6 global collaborators. Subjects who had been exposed to COVID-19, were actively infected with it, or had recovered from it provided the deeply sampled blood TCRbeta repertoires that made up the dataset. Sample metadata almost always included a de-identified subject ID, COVID-19 status, age in years and sex. The repertoires were made available in a free public database intended to serve as a resource for research on the immune response to SARS-CoV-2.

Regarding this clone: Its antigen remains unidentified. Qualities for individual bases were not recorded, and no much larger clone is one base off.

General conclusions and limits of the study: Clinical and demographic metadata were provided uncurated, with the amount varying by source and participant.

Participants in the prospective study were aged roughly 18 to 100 years, lived in some 24 United States geographic areas, and enrolled through a virtual design. In the prospective study, cohorts were assigned on the basis of participant-reported clinical history obtained from a screening survey and a study questionnaire. A participant counted as exposed if, within 2 weeks of entering the study, that participant had been in contact with someone who had a PCR-confirmed or clinician-diagnosed COVID-19 case. Each participant in the prospective study had whole blood, serum and a nasopharyngeal or oropharyngeal swab collected by mobile phlebotomists. Participants in the prospective study had the option to provide additional blood draws and questionnaires over an approximately 2-month period. Before DNA extraction, blood samples from the prospective study were shipped at room temperature or frozen. The CDR3 spans 15 residues, from the cysteine through the phenylalanine. Only CDR3 DNA remains: 45 bases, in frame from the first base. Taken from the germline V gene, the CDR1 and CDR2 loops are MNHEY and SVGEGT. V is clipped by 2 bases and J by 4 bases, and the sequence between their germline boundaries is 15 bases long.

The immunoSEQ Assay, a bias-controlled multiplex PCR, was used to amplify TCRbeta CDR3 regions from genomic DNA. In the source study's methods: Nucleated cell counts per sample were estimated from amplification of reference gene primers within the assay. To quantify the absolute abundance of each unique TCRbeta CDR3 rearrangement, sequence reads were collapsed and filtered. For each sample, productive Simpson clonality was calculated as the square root of Simpson's diversity index over productive rearrangements. TCRdb retrieved this table from immuneACCESS and kept in-frame rearrangements only. Not all clones are present; in checked studies, unresolved V genes account for under half, and no reason is known for the remainder. For V, J and clone size, that table is used; D and trimming come from the DNA. The sample table holds 120,000 to 150,000 clones, of which about four fifths were seen once. The ten largest account for around 1.6% of the sample.

Sequenced sample: PBMCs or T cells enriched from blood (not recorded which). The TCR comes from a woman under 30 who had been exposed to COVID-19. The chain links TRBV6-2 or TRBV6-3 with TRBJ2-7; the D region possibly corresponds to TRBD2 (6 bases align). The CDR3 region: CASSYDGSSIYEQYF. Read as DNA, the sequence is TGTGCCAGCAGTTACGACGGGAGTAGCATTTACGAGCAGTACTTC.